These 27 T cell receptor beta chains were all obtained from the same sample, sequenced in a study of blood T cell repertoires in COVID-19 (dated by TCRdb to about 2020). Libraries were prepared through the immunoSEQ multiplex PCR assay. Held by TCRdb, this immuneACCESS table contains in-frame sequences only and omits some clones. Under half of the omission traces to an unresolved V gene where checked; the cause of the rest is unknown. The sample table lists hundreds of thousands of clones, about 87% of them with a count of one. The top ten constitute about a tenth of the sample. Material: PBMCs or T cells enriched from blood (not recorded which). These receptors were collected from a woman in her forties or fifties who had recovered from COVID-19.

This rearrangement joins TRBV19 to TRBJ2-2; 7 positions match TRBD1. The CDR3 covers 15 residues. With V trimmed by 7 bases and J by 2 bases, 7 bases remained unmatched. Germline lookup yields CDR1 LNHDA and CDR2 SQIVND (reference sequence). CDR3 sequence reads: CASTLQGSNTGELFF. CDR3 DNA: TGTGCCAGTACCTTACAGGGGTCCAACACCGGGGAGCTGTTTTTT.

J is TRBJ1-1 and V is TRBV2; 7 bases are a match to TRBD1. The CDR3 has 15 residues. Germline trimming cut 6 bases from V and 2 bases from J; bases unmatched to any gene: 9. Germline-derived CDR1 and CDR2 are SNHLY and FYNNEI. The chain's CDR3 is CASRPPGQINTEAFF. The CDR3 bases are TGTGCCAGCAGGCCACCGGGACAGATTAACACTGAAGCTTTCTTT.

The chain recombines TRBV5-5 with TRBJ1-5; D perhaps matches TRBD1 (6 bases). The CDR3 length is 16 residues. CDR1 SGHKS and CDR2 YYEKEE come from the germline V gene (reference sequence). Trimming left V 0 bases short and J 1 base short, with 11 bases between. The CDR3 bases are TGTGCCAGCAGCTTGGATGGGGGCGAGAGCAATCAGCCCCAGCATTTT. Translated, it gives CASSLDGGESNQPQHF.

The chain is built from TRBV21-1 and TRBJ1-3; TRBD1 reflects the table's D call only, with no check against the DNA. TRBV21-1 is listed as a pseudogene. The CDR3 totals 18 residues. Here the CDR3 reads CARDRDRGHPSSGNTIYF. The CDR3 DNA follows: TGTGCCAGAGACCGGGACAGGGGGCACCCAAGCTCTGGAAACACCATATATTTT.

The chain recombines TRBV2 with TRBJ1-2; a weak D match, TRBD1 (5 bases). V was clipped by 6 bases and J by 5 bases, with 10 bases between them. The CDR3 consists of 12 residues. CDR1 and CDR2 (germline): SNHLY, FYNNEI. CDR3 sequence reads: CASRDDSYGYTF. The CDR3 nucleotides read TGTGCCAGCAGAGATGACAGTTATGGCTACACCTTC.

The chain is built from TRBV5-1 and TRBJ1-3; D is uncertain. CDR1 is SGHRS and CDR2 is YFSETQ in the germline V gene. This CDR3 has 16 residues. Trimming stripped 4 bases from V and 0 bases from J, with 14 bases between. The CDR3 protein is CASSPDFVVSGNTIYF. CDR3 coding DNA: TGCGCCAGCAGCCCAGACTTCGTGGTCTCTGGAAACACCATATATTTT.

This chain uses TRBV5-1 with TRBJ1-1; D remains unclear. Germline CDR1 reads SGHRS; CDR2 reads YFSETQ. V was clipped by 1 base and J by 1 base, with 14 bases between them. This CDR3 contains 16 residues. CDR3 sequence: CASSLLGVIQNTEAFF. The CDR3 DNA is TGCGCCAGCAGCTTGCTTGGAGTGATCCAGAACACTGAAGCTTTCTTT.

V and J are TRBV5-1 and TRBJ1-2; 7 nucleotides match TRBD1. The germline gives CDR1 SGHRS, CDR2 YFSETQ. The V segment lost 4 bases and the J segment 4 bases; nucleotides outside the gene matches: 4. The CDR3 is made up of 13 amino acids. CDR3 bases: TGCGCCAGCAGCCGGGAGGGGGCCTATGGCTACACCTTC. It is translated as CASSREGAYGYTF.

In this sample, this clone turned up once. This rearrangement joins TRBV24-1 to TRBJ1-5; perhaps TRBD1 as D (6 bases). CDR3 length equals 15 residues. V lost 2 bases to trimming and J lost 4 bases, with 11 bases between them. Germline-derived CDR1 and CDR2 are KGHDR and SFDVKD. Written as DNA, the CDR3 is TGTGCCACCAGTGATTCCGGACAGAGTAATCAGCCCCAGCATTTT. As protein: CATSDSGQSNQPQHF.

The gene calls are TRBV19 and TRBJ2-2; a possible D gene is TRBD1 (6 bases). The CDR3 is made up of 16 amino acids. From germline, CDR1 is LNHDA and CDR2 SQIVND (reference sequence). The V and J ends lost 5 bases and 1 base respectively, with 14 bases between them. This chain's CDR3 is CASSPSGVRNTGELFF. The CDR3 nucleotides read TGTGCCAGTAGTCCCTCAGGGGTCAGGAACACCGGGGAGCTGTTTTTT.

V gene TRBV7-2 combines with J gene TRBJ2-7; D may be TRBD1 (6 bases). The CDR3 is 15 amino acids. Germline-derived CDR1 and CDR2 are SGHTA and FQGNSA. Trimming cost V 1 base and J 6 bases, with 16 bases left between them. CDR3 DNA: TGTGCCAGCAGCTTAGGTCCAGGGGTGGTAAGCGAGCAGTACTTC. Its protein product is CASSLGPGVVSEQYF. The full variable domain, in which reference TRBV7-2 and TRBJ2-7 provide the parts outside the CDR3, is GAGVSQSPSNKVTEKGKDVELRCDPISGHTALYWYRQSLGQGLEFLIYFQGNSAPDKSGLPSDRFSAERTGGSVSTLTIQRTQQEDSAVYLCASSLGPGVVSEQYFGPGTRLTVT.

In its sample, this clone was seen a few times. The chain links TRBV6-5 to TRBJ2-7; 10 positions agree with TRBD1. Germline V CDR1 and CDR2: MNHEY, SVGAGI. Germline trimming cut 6 bases from V and 4 bases from J; bases unmatched to any gene: 6. The length of the CDR3 is 14 residues. CDR3 bases: TGTGCCAGCAGAGCCGGGACAGGGGAGTACGAGCAGTACTTC. Amino acid sequence: CASRAGTGEYEQYF.

The chain links TRBV9 to TRBJ2-1; D ambiguous. V shed 3 bases and J shed 6 bases, with 7 bases lying between them. This CDR3 is 12 amino acids long. The germline gives CDR1 SGDLS, CDR2 YYNGEE. CDR3 in amino acids: CASSALFNEQFF. In nucleotides, the CDR3 is TGTGCCAGCAGCGCTTTATTCAATGAGCAGTTCTTC.

The V and J genes are TRBV7-9 and TRBJ1-2, with a possible D match to TRBD1 (5 bases). This CDR3 spans 14 amino acids. Germline CDR1 SEHNR, CDR2 FQNEAQ (reference sequence). Trimming stripped 4 bases from V and 2 bases from J, with 11 bases between. The CDR3 region has the DNA TGTGCCAGCAGCTCCGGTCAGGGAAACTATGGCTACACCTTC. It specifies CASSSGQGNYGYTF.

The gene calls are TRBV7-2 and TRBJ1-2; tentatively, D is TRBD1 (6 bases). CDR1 SGHTA and CDR2 FQGNSA come from the germline V gene. The CDR3 loop spans 13 amino acids. The ends were cut back, 8 bases at V and 3 bases at J, with 13 bases in the middle. The CDR3 DNA follows: TGTGCCAGCTCGGGGGGCGGATACTATGGCTACACCTTC. Translation: CASSGGGYYGYTF.

This sequence joins TRBV2 and TRBJ1-2; D possibly corresponds to TRBD1 (6 bases). Looked up from germline, CDR1 is SNHLY and CDR2 is FYNNEI. Trimming took off 11 bases at V and 2 bases at J, with 21 bases between the two ends. This CDR3 comprises 15 residues. CDR3 residues: CARWDTLGPNYGYTF. As DNA, the CDR3 is TGTGCCCGCTGGGACACTCTGGGCCCAAACTATGGCTACACCTTC.

The gene calls are TRBV6-1 and TRBJ1-2, with D perhaps TRBD1 (6 bases). This CDR3 is built from 14 residues. Trimming took off 2 bases at V and 3 bases at J, with 10 bases between the two ends. Germline CDR1 and CDR2: MNHNS and SASEGT. The CDR3 DNA reads as TGTGCCAGCAGTGAAAACGGACAGCACTATGGCTACACCTTC. Its translation is CASSENGQHYGYTF.

This clone was seen more than once but under ten times. The chain is built from TRBV27 and TRBJ1-2; possibly TRBD1 for D (5 bases). In germline, CDR1 is MNHEY, CDR2 SMNVEV (reference sequence). The CDR3 runs 15 residues. The V end lost 1 base, the J end lost 6 bases, and 15 bases lay between the germline ends. CDR3 protein: CASSLYSRVPNGYTF. CDR3 DNA: TGTGCCAGCAGTTTATACAGCAGGGTTCCAAATGGCTACACCTTC.

The rearrangement uses TRBV19 and TRBJ1-1; 8 nucleotides align to TRBD1. V lost 6 bases and J lost 1; bases outside the gene matches: 7. Looked up from germline, CDR1 is LNHDA and CDR2 is SQIVND (reference sequence). This CDR3 is 15 amino acids long. CDR3 loop: CASRVTGGWNTEAFF. The CDR3 nucleotides are TGTGCCAGTAGGGTTACAGGGGGATGGAACACTGAAGCTTTCTTT.

This rearrangement joins TRBV30 to TRBJ1-2, with 9 bases that match TRBD1. Germline V gene lookup returns CDR1 GTSNPN and CDR2 SVGIG (reference sequence). Trimming took 2 bases from V and 5 from J; bases not matched to a gene: 3. This CDR3 comprises 13 residues. CDR3 in amino acids: CAWSSGQGYGYTF. CDR3 DNA: TGTGCCTGGAGTTCCGGACAGGGGTATGGCTACACCTTC.

The rearrangement uses TRBV15 and TRBJ1-1; D may be TRBD1 (5 bases). CDR3 size: 13 residues. V lost 1 base to trimming and J lost 6 bases, with 9 bases between them. The germline V gene encodes CDR1 LNHNV and CDR2 YYDKDF (reference sequence). The CDR3 is CATSRGGDAEAFF. For the CDR3, the DNA is TGTGCCACCAGCAGAGGGGGGGATGCTGAAGCTTTCTTT.

This chain joins TRBV12-5 and TRBJ2-5; 12 bases align to TRBD1. The CDR3 totals 16 residues. V shed 1 base and J 2 bases; nucleotides not matched to a gene: 2. Germline V gives CDR1 LGHNT, CDR2 FRNRAP. CDR3 in DNA: TGTGCTAGTGGTTTGGGGGACAGGGGGCGTCAAGAGACCCAGTACTTC. This encodes CASGLGDRGRQETQYF.

The rearrangement joins TRBV11-3 to TRBJ1-1; D may be TRBD1 (6 bases). The CDR3 has 13 amino acids. The V end lost 6 bases, the J end lost 7 bases, and 15 bases lay between the germline ends. Germline loops: CDR1 SGHNT, CDR2 YENEEA. In DNA form, the CDR3 reads TGTGCCAGCAGTCCACAGGGAGTTGGTGAAGCTTTCTTT. Translation: CASSPQGVGEAFF.

The chain links TRBV6-1 to TRBJ1-5; D might be TRBD1 (5 bases). Trimming shortened V by 6 bases and J by 5 bases, and 17 bases separated the two germline ends. CDR3 size: 15 residues. Per the germline V gene, CDR1 is MNHNS and CDR2 is SASEGT. CDR3 sequence reads: CASRTPGLQYQPQHF. Written as DNA, the CDR3 is TGTGCCAGCAGGACACCGGGACTTCAGTATCAGCCCCAGCATTTT.

The V and J genes are TRBV19 and TRBJ2-1; TRBD2 matches 7 bases. The CDR3 contains 15 residues. V lost 3 bases to trimming and J lost 7 bases; unmatched junction nucleotides: 9. The V gene's germline CDR1 is LNHDA and CDR2 SQIVND (reference sequence). The CDR3 here is CASSILPDGGNEQFF. As DNA, the CDR3 is TGTGCCAGTAGTATCTTGCCCGACGGGGGGAATGAGCAGTTCTTC.

This clone was detected only once. V gene TRBV6-5 combines with J gene TRBJ2-7; 12 nucleotides agree with TRBD2. There are 15 residues in the CDR3. The V and J ends lost 6 bases and 2 bases, in that order; junction bases with no gene match: 5. The V gene's germline CDR1 is MNHEY and CDR2 SVGAGI. CDR3 nucleotide sequence: TGTGCCAGCAGCTCCGGACTAGCGGGGCCCTACGAGCAGTACTTC. It encodes CASSSGLAGPYEQYF.

J is TRBJ2-6 and V is TRBV19, with 7 bases that match TRBD2. The CDR3 has 19 amino acids. CDR1 LNHDA and CDR2 SQIVND come from the germline V gene (reference sequence). Trimming removed 3 bases from V and 2 bases from J; junction bases left unmatched: 13. CDR3 in DNA: TGTGCCAGTAGTATGCCCCGGGGAGGGGTTTTGACTGGGGCCAACGTCCTGACTTTC. It specifies CASSMPRGGVLTGANVLTF.